These T cell receptor beta chains were read from a single sample in a study of shared clonotypes between healthy human individuals. Here immunoSEQ multiplex PCR was the method, and the copy in TCRdb shows in-frame clones only, minus some. The sample shows over a million clones, about 80% of them seen only once. Sample: memory CD4+ T cells from PBMCs. Receptors were obtained from a man between 18 and 29 years old in good health. Some clones in this sample may be carry-over from other donors' samples. Each CDR3 is given with its conserved first and last residue. Fields, in order: J gene, D gene, V gene, CDR3 protein. A D gene is named only where the DNA matches it firmly.

>TRBJ1-1|TRBD1|TRBV7-2
CASSLLQGAARVNTEAFF
>TRBJ1-5|-|TRBV7-2
CASSQSLNQPQHF
>TRBJ2-5|-|TRBV9
CASSDGGTQYF
>TRBJ2-1|TRBD2|TRBV28
CASSLLGSGRPGSDEQFF
>TRBJ1-3|-|TRBV7-2
CASTFGRAGNTIYF
>TRBJ2-1|-|TRBV9
CASSVRYNEQFF
>TRBJ1-1|-|TRBV6-5
CASISSAGSEAFF
>TRBJ1-3|-|TRBV11-3
CASSLEPGNTIYF
>TRBJ2-2|TRBD1|TRBV28
CASSFLQGADTGELFF
>TRBJ1-2|-|TRBV19
CASSIADRGLYGYTF
>TRBJ1-2|-|TRBV5-1
CASSRGTYYGYTF
>TRBJ2-3|-|TRBV6-1
CASRARPDTQYF
>TRBJ1-1|-|TRBV19
CASSQGGMNTEAFF
>TRBJ2-2|-|TRBV5-4
CASGLDTGELFF
>TRBJ1-3|-|TRBV7-3
CASSLGGAGNTIYF
>TRBJ2-5|TRBD1|TRBV7-3
CASSSDREETQYF
>TRBJ1-1|-|TRBV29-1
CSVGSGATTEAFF
>TRBJ1-2|-|TRBV7-6
CASSLGQNYGYTF
>TRBJ1-1|-|TRBV5-8
CASSLLRGTEAFF
>TRBJ1-5|-|TRBV19
CASSRGFQPQHF
>TRBJ2-5|-|TRBV19
CASSGGGSGEETQYF
>TRBJ1-4|TRBD1|TRBV19
CASRGTGPTNEKLFF
>TRBJ2-5|-|TRBV20-1
CSAGLGETQYF
>TRBJ2-1|-|TRBV18
CASSPTSTRREQFF
>TRBJ1-2|-|TRBV6-6
CASSWAADLEGYTF
>TRBJ2-7|-|TRBV11-1
CASSLDAQVNRPGQYF
>TRBJ2-7|-|TRBV7-9
CASSLPQQEQYF
>TRBJ2-7|-|TRBV9
CASSVVEGGEQYF
>TRBJ2-3|-|TRBV2
CASRHIGEATSTDTQYF
>TRBJ2-3|-|TRBV18
CASKPAGSTDTQYF
>TRBJ2-3|-|TRBV2
CASSVASSTDTQYF
>TRBJ1-3|-|TRBV5-1
CASSPLRGGNTIYF
>TRBJ2-7|TRBD2|TRBV9
CASSVEWTSGRAWYEQYF
>TRBJ2-1|TRBD2|TRBV4-1
CAGKIDTSGRASEQFF
>TRBJ1-1|TRBD1|TRBV27
CASSPRQGAGAFF
>TRBJ2-7|-|TRBV5-1
CASSLESPYEQYF
>TRBJ2-1|TRBD2|TRBV15
CAIGPAGGYYSEQFF
>TRBJ2-7|TRBD1|TRBV29-1
CSVEEDRGVAQYF
>TRBJ2-7|TRBD1|TRBV28
CASSGQGVGFEQYF
>TRBJ2-7|TRBD2|TRBV5-8
CASSRGGYRDRGYEQYF
>TRBJ1-1|-|TRBV7-9
CASSLSFGDTEAFF
>TRBJ2-5|-|TRBV11-2
CASSFNSNQGTQYF
>TRBJ1-2|-|TRBV2
CASSELWGGYDYGYTF
>TRBJ2-3|TRBD1|TRBV5-1
CASREGQGTDTQYF
>TRBJ2-1|TRBD2|TRBV2
CASRALADKFF
>TRBJ2-4|-|TRBV7-2
CASSLADGKNIQYF
>TRBJ2-4|TRBD2|TRBV5-4
CASTEGTSGGNAKNIQYF
>TRBJ1-1|TRBD1|TRBV14
CANQRDRENTEAFF
>TRBJ2-5|-|TRBV7-3
CASSDDGGLQYF